Listed below are T cell receptor beta chains from one sample, sequenced in a study of lymphopenia after photon versus proton radiotherapy. Repertoires were generated with immunoSEQ multiplex PCR, while TCRdb's copy carries only in-frame clones and drops some. The data hold 15,000 to 20,000 clones, with roughly nine tenths observed a single time. The starting material was peripheral blood, obtained from a patient treated with proton-based radiotherapy. These receptors were collected from a woman aged 60 to 75 with cholangiocarcinoma. Some clones in this sample may be carry-over from other donors' samples. Each CDR3 is given with its conserved first and last residue. The D gene is left open where the match is weak. Only some rows state a clone size, as once, few, many or a class for expanded clones.

V gene	D gene	J gene	clone size	CDR3 DNA	CDR3 protein
TRBV7-2	TRBD2	TRBJ2-7	.	TGTGCCAGCAGCTTAGTTGGGACTAGCGGGAGTCCTTACGAGCAGTACTTC	CASSLVGTSGSPYEQYF
TRBV10-2	TRBD1	TRBJ2-7	few	TGCGCCAGCAGTACAACAGGGGCCTACGAGCAGTACTTC	CASSTTGAYEQYF
TRBV5-4	TRBD1	TRBJ1-1	.	TGTGCCAGCAGCTGGGGGGGACAGGCTGGGGTCACTGAAGCTTTCTTT	CASSWGGQAGVTEAFF
TRBV7-6	.	TRBJ2-3	.	TGTGCCAGCAGCTTAGAACAGCGACTAGTAACAGATACGCAGTATTTT	CASSLEQRLVTDTQYF
TRBV11-2	.	TRBJ1-2	few	TGTGCCAGCAGCTTCAATCGGGGGTCGAGCTATGGCTACACCTTC	CASSFNRGSSYGYTF
TRBV16	TRBD1	TRBJ1-3	.	TGTGCCAGCAGCCCCTACGGGACAGTCTCTGGAAACACCATATATTTT	CASSPYGTVSGNTIYF
TRBV19	TRBD1	TRBJ2-6	.	TGTGCCAGTAGTATAGGACAGGGGAGATCTGGGGCCAACGTCCTGACTTTC	CASSIGQGRSGANVLTF
TRBV5-1	.	TRBJ1-1	.	TGCGCCAGCAGCTTGGGTGTAGGAATAGGGACTGAAGCTTTCTTT	CASSLGVGIGTEAFF
TRBV15	TRBD2	TRBJ2-7	.	TGTGCCACCAGCAGAGGACTAGCGGTCTCCAGCTCCTACGAGCAGTACTTC	CATSRGLAVSSSYEQYF
TRBV5-1	TRBD1	TRBJ1-2	.	TGCGCCAGCAGCTTGGCCGGGACAGGGGCCGGAGGCTACACCTTC	CASSLAGTGAGGYTF
TRBV7-9	.	TRBJ2-3	few	TGTGCCAGCAGCACAGAGGGACCATCCACAGATACGCAGTATTTT	CASSTEGPSTDTQYF
TRBV11-2	TRBD1	TRBJ2-3	once	TGTGCCAGCAGCTCCCGGTATCCGGGACAGGGGTCAGATACGCAGTATTTT	CASSSRYPGQGSDTQYF
TRBV7-2	TRBD1	TRBJ2-7	.	TGTGCCAGCAGCGACCCCTTTTCCCGCGAGGGGGCAGTTCACGAGCAGTACTTC	CASSDPFSREGAVHEQYF
TRBV5-1	.	TRBJ2-2	once	TGCGCCAGCAGGCGAGACGAACGATACACCGGGGAGCTGTTTTTT	CASRRDERYTGELFF
TRBV19	.	TRBJ2-5	.	TGTGCCAGTAGTACCTACCTAATGGACGGGGAAGGGGCCCAGTACTTC	CASSTYLMDGEGAQYF
TRBV16	TRBD2	TRBJ2-3	once	TGTGCCAGCAGCCGCCTAGCGGGGGCAGATACGCAGTATTTT	CASSRLAGADTQYF
TRBV18	TRBD1	TRBJ1-2	.	TGTGCCAGCTCACCACCTCGACAGGGACCCTCCTATGGCTACACCTTC	CASSPPRQGPSYGYTF
TRBV29-1	TRBD1	TRBJ2-1	.	TGCAGCGCCAGGGGACAGAGCTCCTACAATGAGCAGTTCTTC	CSARGQSSYNEQFF
TRBV10-1	TRBD1	TRBJ2-1	.	TGCGCCAGCAGTGAGTCTGTCGACAGGGGGTTAGGTGAGCAGTTCTTC	CASSESVDRGLGEQFF
TRBV2	.	TRBJ2-6	once	TGTGCCAGCAGTGAGCGAGGTCTCCTCTCTGGGGCCAACGTCCTGACTTTC	CASSERGLLSGANVLTF
TRBV18	.	TRBJ1-2	few	TGTGCCAGCTCACCACGAGCGGAAGGCTACACCTTC	CASSPRAEGYTF
TRBV6-1	TRBD1	TRBJ1-1	.	TGTGCCACCACCGGGACAGGGTTGAACACTGAAGCTTTCTTT	CATTGTGLNTEAFF
TRBV29-1	.	TRBJ2-4	.	TGCAGCGTCCGGATTCGAGGACCTATCCTAGCCAAAAACATTCAGTACTTC	CSVRIRGPILAKNIQYF
TRBV4-2	TRBD1	TRBJ2-2	few	TGTGCCAGCAGCCGTACAGGGGGGAAGCTGTTTTTT	CASSRTGGKLFF
TRBV6-5	.	TRBJ2-7	.	TGTGCCAGCTCCGGACCCTGGGCATACGAGCAGTACTTC	CASSGPWAYEQYF
TRBV6-5	.	TRBJ1-1	.	TGTGCCAGCAGTTACGCCTACGTTTGGGTTAGCACTGAAGCTTTCTTT	CASSYAYVWVSTEAFF
TRBV20-1	.	TRBJ1-1	medium-sized	TGCATCTACGGGACGGACACTGAAGCTTTCTTT	CIYGTDTEAFF
TRBV6-5	.	TRBJ2-4	once	TGTGCCAGCAAGGGGGGGACCAAAAACATTCAGTACTTC	CASKGGTKNIQYF
TRBV5-4	.	TRBJ2-5	.	TGTGCCAGCAGCAAGCAGGGGAGTGAGACCCAGTACTTC	CASSKQGSETQYF
TRBV19	.	TRBJ2-7	.	TGTGCCAGTAATCATAGTTGGCGTTGGTACGAGCAGTACTTC	CASNHSWRWYEQYF
TRBV6-1	TRBD2	TRBJ2-3	.	TGTGCCAGCAGCCGACTAGCGGGAGAGGGGGATACGCAGTATTTT	CASSRLAGEGDTQYF
TRBV6-1	.	TRBJ1-1	.	TGTGCCAGCAGTGAAGATGGTAGAAGAACTGAAGCTTTCTTT	CASSEDGRRTEAFF
TRBV2	.	TRBJ2-5	.	TGTGCCAGCACAGTAGGGCCCCGAGAGACCCAGTACTTC	CASTVGPRETQYF
TRBV6-5	.	TRBJ1-1	.	TGTGCCACCTTGACGGGGAATGGGGCTGAAGCTTTCTTT	CATLTGNGAEAFF
TRBV5-4	TRBD1	TRBJ2-2	.	TGTGCCAGCAGCTTGGGGGGACAGGGAAACACCGGGGAGCTGTTTTTT	CASSLGGQGNTGELFF
TRBV2	TRBD1	TRBJ1-4	.	TGTGCCACTACGGGACAGACTAATGAAAAACTGTTTTTT	CATTGQTNEKLFF
TRBV7-3	.	TRBJ1-1	.	TGTGCCAGCAGCGATAGAACAAACACTGAAGCTTTCTTT	CASSDRTNTEAFF
TRBV7-2	.	TRBJ1-2	.	TGTGCCAGCAGCGCCACCGGGGCCAGCCCCCTCTTC	CASSATGASPLF
TRBV2	.	TRBJ2-5	.	TGTGCCAGCCGCCGGGGGCTGAAAGAGACCCAGTACTTC	CASRRGLKETQYF
TRBV25-1	.	TRBJ1-2	once	TGTGCCAGCAGTGAATTTACAGGGATGGGTGGCTACACCTTC	CASSEFTGMGGYTF
TRBV2	TRBD1	TRBJ1-2	.	TGTGCCAGCAGTGAACCGGGGGACAGCGCTACTTCTAACTATGGCTACACCTTC	CASSEPGDSATSNYGYTF
TRBV2	.	TRBJ2-6	.	TGTGCCAGCAGAGCACCTTTGGACAGCCTCTTTAGCTCTGGGGCCAACGTCCTGACTTTC	CASRAPLDSLFSSGANVLTF
TRBV18	.	TRBJ1-2	.	TGTGCCAGCTCACCAGGGGGGACTGGCTACACCTTC	CASSPGGTGYTF
TRBV27	TRBD1	TRBJ2-7	.	TGTGCCAGCAGGGGAGGACAGGGGAGTTTCCACGAGCAGTACTTC	CASRGGQGSFHEQYF
TRBV7-8	.	TRBJ2-7	.	TGTGCCAGCAGCCCAGTGGGGGGCTCTTCCTACGAGCAGTACTTC	CASSPVGGSSYEQYF
TRBV5-8	.	TRBJ2-7	.	TGTGCCAGCAGCTTGCTCCCAGGAGGCGACGAGCAGTACTTC	CASSLLPGGDEQYF
TRBV4-1	.	TRBJ2-2	once	TGCGCCAGCAGCCAAGATCGAAGCAGGGTGGGCACCGGGGAGCTGTTTTTT	CASSQDRSRVGTGELFF
TRBV19	TRBD1	TRBJ2-7	.	TGTGCCAGTAGTTGGGGACAGGGACGCTACGGGCAGTACTTC	CASSWGQGRYGQYF
TRBV7-9	.	TRBJ1-6	.	TGTGCCAGCAGCTTAGAAGGGAGATCACCCCTCCACTTT	CASSLEGRSPLHF
TRBV6-5	.	TRBJ2-5	.	TGTGCCAGCAGTTACTGGACAACCTCTCAAGAGACCCAGTACTTC	CASSYWTTSQETQYF
TRBV19	TRBD1	TRBJ2-5	.	TGTGCCAGTAGTATAGGGGGACAGGGGGCTCTACAGACCCAGTACTTC	CASSIGGQGALQTQYF
TRBV5-4	.	TRBJ1-6	.	TGTGCCAGCAGCTTAACTGGGAATAATTCACCCCTCCACTTT	CASSLTGNNSPLHF